The sequence of this T cell receptor (beta chain) was determined in a study of control samples from healthy donors and cancer patients. Here immunoSEQ multiplex PCR was the method, and the copy in TCRdb shows in-frame clones only, minus some. This sample has about 140,000 clones, with 91% found just once. Trimming left V 1 base short and J 4 bases short, with 11 bases between. The germline CDR1 and CDR2 sequences are LGHNA and YNFKEQ. This CDR3 comprises 15 residues. The origin of this receptor is a young man in good health. The sequencing sample was made of blood. The genes are TRBV4-2 and TRBJ1-5; D perhaps matches TRBD1 (6 bases). The CDR3, as DNA: TGTGCCAGCAGCCAAGGGCAGGGGTTTAATCAGCCCCAGCATTTT. It translates to CASSQGQGFNQPQHF.